This T cell receptor (beta chain) stems from a study of blood T cell repertoires in COVID-19. Across the whole study: Acute-phase and convalescent COVID-19 samples originated in the United States, Italy and Spain. In each case, the material was cDNA or gDNA derived from T cells, B-cell-depleted T cells, or PBMCs.

The CDR3 length is 13 residues. Per the germline V gene, CDR1 is LNHNV and CDR2 is YYDKDF (reference sequence). V lost 2 bases, J lost 9 bases, and 11 bases lay in between. Per the original data handling: By means of reference gene primer amplification, nucleated cell counts were estimated. Assay used: immunoSEQ multiplex PCR; TCRdb lists only in-frame clones, some missing. V and J calls and clone size are copied from that table; D and trimming were computed from the DNA. Among over 200,000 clones listed, 91% were seen once. The sequence was obtained from a person under 35 with COVID-19, enrolled during active disease. The chain employs TRBV15 and TRBJ2-1, with D possibly being TRBD2 (5 bases). Material: peripheral blood. The CDR3 reads CATSRIRGGEQFF. The CDR3 nucleotides read TGTGCCACCAGCAGAATTCGGGGTGGTGAGCAGTTCTTC.